These 18 T cell receptor beta chains originate from one sample sequenced in a study of cytomegalovirus exposure and HLA in healthy donors. This PCR relied on a set of 60 Vbeta primers and 13 Jbeta primers. TCRdb's copy holds only in-frame clones and misses some; the assay was immunoSEQ multiplex PCR. The table includes around 210,000 clones, around 80% detected once. Input material: PBMCs. The receptors shown here come from a boy between 10 and 17 years old in good health and CMV-seronegative.

The chain employs TRBV9 and TRBJ2-7; the D gene is possibly TRBD2 (6 bases). The CDR3 is made up of 15 amino acids. Looked up from germline, CDR1 is SGDLS and CDR2 is YYNGEE. V was pared by 0 bases and J by 5 bases, with 15 bases between. The CDR3 spells CASSVGLSGGDEQYF. The CDR3 nucleotides are TGTGCCAGCAGCGTAGGTCTCTCCGGCGGGGACGAGCAGTACTTC.

The chain carries TRBV10-3 and TRBJ1-2; 9 nucleotides agree with TRBD1. Germline V gene data show CDR1 as ENHRY and CDR2 as SYGVKD. With 8 bases clipped from V and 5 bases from J, the junction kept 6 bases outside the gene matches. The CDR3 runs to 13 residues. The CDR3 is CAILGQGEYGYTF. CDR3 nucleotides: TGTGCCATCTTGGGACAGGGAGAGTATGGCTACACCTTC.

Remarks on this clone: A junction boundary mismatches the germline segment, possibly from a read error. This chain joins TRBV30 and TRBJ1-1; TRBD1 agrees at 7 bases. CDR3 length: 12 amino acids. The germline V gene encodes CDR1 GTSNPN and CDR2 SVGIG (reference sequence). The CDR3 DNA reads TGTGCCGGGAGTCACAGGGGTGCCGAAGCTTTCTTT. This codes for CAGSHRGAEAFF.

The rearrangement joins TRBV9 to TRBJ1-2; D ambiguous. This CDR3 spans 13 amino acids. Germline CDR1 reads SGDLS; CDR2 reads YYNGEE. Trimming left V 4 bases short and J 8 bases short, with 15 bases between. CDR3 nucleotides: TGTGCCAGCAGCCCCCGGGAGTCTTGGGGCTACACCTTC. Protein product: CASSPRESWGYTF. Drawing the rest from reference TRBV9 and TRBJ1-2, the complete variable domain is DSGVTQTPKHLITATGQRVTLRCSPRSGDLSVYWYQQSLDQGLQFLIQYYNGEERAKGNILERFSAQQFPDLHSELNLSSLELGDSALYFCASSPRESWGYTFGSGTRLTVV.

This clone was counted between two and nine times. V is TRBV29-1 and J is TRBJ2-3; TRBD2 aligns across 9 bases. Germline loops: CDR1 SQVTM, CDR2 ANQGSEA. This CDR3 is built from 15 residues. The V and J ends lost 3 bases and 0 bases, in that order; junction bases with no gene match: 4. CDR3 DNA: TGCAGCGTTGACCGGCGGGAGGGAAGCACAGATACGCAGTATTTT. This encodes CSVDRREGSTDTQYF.

This chain uses TRBV9 with TRBJ2-7; perhaps TRBD1 as D (5 bases). V lost 4 bases and J lost 2, with 10 bases in between. Germline CDR1 is SGDLS and CDR2 is YYNGEE. The CDR3 length is 13 residues. Written as DNA, the CDR3 is TGTGCCAGCAGCCCTGACAGAACCTACGAGCAGTACTTC. Translated, it gives CASSPDRTYEQYF.

V is TRBV18 and J is TRBJ1-1, with TRBD1 matching over 8 bases. V shed 6 bases, J shed 4 bases, and the junction held 7 bases outside the gene matches. The CDR3 covers 14 residues. Germline values: CDR1 KGHSH, CDR2 LQKENI. The CDR3 region is CASSSQGVVTEAFF. For the CDR3, the DNA is TGTGCCAGCTCGTCACAGGGGGTAGTCACTGAAGCTTTCTTT.

As concerns this clone: The sample contains more than one DNA sequence encoding this CDR3. CDR3 residues: CAISASPQGLENTIYF. The CDR3 bases are TGTGCCATCAGTGCATCCCCACAGGGGTTGGAGAACACCATATATTTT. The chain couples TRBV10-3 to TRBJ1-3, with 7 nucleotides matching TRBD1. V shed 4 bases and J 7 bases; nucleotides not matched to a gene: 13. This CDR3 spans 16 amino acids. Germline loops: CDR1 ENHRY, CDR2 SYGVKD.

This rearrangement joins TRBV19 to TRBJ2-7; 9 bases map to TRBD2. With 3 bases clipped from V and 6 bases from J, the junction kept 12 bases outside the gene matches. Germline V gene lookup returns CDR1 LNHDA and CDR2 SQIVND (reference sequence). The CDR3 totals 16 residues. CDR3 protein: CASSIQLAGAAGEQYF. The CDR3 nucleotides are TGTGCCAGTAGTATTCAATTAGCGGGAGCGGCAGGCGAGCAGTACTTC.

This rearrangement joins TRBV6-6 to TRBJ1-1; D unresolved. V was trimmed by 6 bases and J by 2 bases, leaving 10 bases between them. The CDR3 is made up of 13 amino acids. CDR1 and CDR2 from the germline V gene are MNHNY and SVGAGI (reference sequence). The CDR3 spells CASSFTINTEAFF. The CDR3 nucleotides are TGTGCCAGCAGCTTCACAATAAACACTGAAGCTTTCTTT.

This clone occurred a few times. The CDR3 is CATSRDTFLFGGRGISNYGYTF. The CDR3 nucleotides are TGTGCCACCAGCAGAGATACGTTCCTCTTCGGGGGGCGCGGCATCTCTAACTATGGCTACACCTTC. The V call is TRBV15, the J call TRBJ1-2; a weak D match, TRBD1 (6 bases). V lost 0 bases, J lost 0 bases, and 29 bases lay in between. The CDR3 covers 22 residues. Looked up from germline, CDR1 is LNHNV and CDR2 is YYDKDF (reference sequence).

This chain connects TRBV6-4 to TRBJ1-1; D remains ambiguous. Germline CDR1 and CDR2: MRHNA and SNTAGT. V lost 1 base and J lost 0, with 9 bases in between. The CDR3 extends over 15 amino acids. CDR3 sequence: CASSDYRDMNTEAFF. The CDR3 nucleotides are TGTGCCAGCAGTGACTATCGGGATATGAACACTGAAGCTTTCTTT.

This clone was detected only a few times. The J gene is TRBJ2-3, the V gene TRBV9; the match to TRBD2 covers 7 bases. The CDR3 consists of 16 residues. Germline lookup yields CDR1 SGDLS and CDR2 YYNGEE. V lost 0 bases to trimming and J lost 4 bases; unmatched junction nucleotides: 8. The CDR3 reads CASSVGAGVRSDTQYF. CDR3 in DNA: TGTGCCAGCAGCGTAGGCGCGGGAGTGCGCTCAGATACGCAGTATTTT.

This clone was seen only a few times. V is TRBV5-1 and J is TRBJ2-6; 10 bases line up with TRBD1. Germline-derived CDR1 and CDR2 are SGHRS and YFSETQ. V shed 4 bases, J shed 1 base, and the junction held 11 bases outside the gene matches. The CDR3 runs 19 residues. The CDR3 reads CASSPRQGAILSGANVLTF. CDR3 sequence (DNA): TGCGCCAGCAGCCCTCGACAGGGGGCGATACTGTCTGGGGCCAACGTCCTGACTTTC.

The chain combines TRBV5-4 with TRBJ1-1; tentative D call: TRBD1 (5 bases). The CDR3 runs to 14 residues. The V end lost 4 bases, the J end lost 3 bases, and 13 bases lay between the germline ends. Germline CDR1 SGHNT, CDR2 YYREEE (reference sequence). The CDR3 DNA is TGTGCCAGCAGCACGTATGAAGGGGACACTGAAGCTTTCTTT. Translating it yields CASSTYEGDTEAFF.

The CDR3 protein is CASSAGPTGGSSSYEQYF. The CDR3 nucleotides are TGCGCCAGCAGCGCGGGCCCGACCGGGGGGTCCAGCTCCTACGAGCAGTACTTC. The rearrangement links TRBV5-1 to TRBJ2-7, with 7 nucleotides matching TRBD2. J was trimmed by 0 bases and V by 4 bases; bases with no gene match: 16. The CDR3 totals 18 residues. The germline gives CDR1 SGHRS, CDR2 YFSETQ.

This chain uses TRBV27 with TRBJ1-2; 9 bases fit TRBD1. V trimming: 6 bases; J trimming: 3 bases; junction bases outside the gene matches: 2. The CDR3 totals 13 residues. CDR1 and CDR2 from the germline V gene are MNHEY and SMNVEV (reference sequence). CDR3 sequence reads: CASRGTGYYGYTF. CDR3 nucleotide sequence: TGTGCCAGCAGAGGGACAGGGTACTATGGCTACACCTTC.

This chain connects TRBV5-4 to TRBJ1-6; TRBD1 is a possible D gene (6 bases). The germline gives CDR1 SGHNT, CDR2 YYREEE (reference sequence). The CDR3 sequence is 13 residues long. V was trimmed by 2 bases and J by 10 bases, leaving 10 bases between them. The CDR3 nucleotides read TGTGCCAGCAGCTTACAGGGTTTATCACCCCTCCACTTT. Its translation is CASSLQGLSPLHF.